Listed below are T cell receptor beta chains from one sample, sequenced in a study of Ad26.COV2.S vaccination and SARS-CoV-2 variants. Here immunoSEQ multiplex PCR was the method, and the copy in TCRdb shows in-frame clones only, minus some. The sample contains about 380,000 clones, around four fifths of which appear only once. The sample consisted of peripheral blood, taken in a trial of Ad26.COV2.S vaccine versus placebo. Receptor source: a person aged 18-65 years who received the Ad26.COV2.S COVID-19 vaccine or a placebo. Each CDR3 is given with its conserved first and last residue. Fields, in order: D gene, clone size, V gene, J gene, CDR3 protein, CDR3 DNA. D genes are given only for firm matches. A row's size may be missing; if present it is once, few, many or a size class.

NA	NA	TRBV30	TRBJ1-2	CAWRGLRDTSYGYTF	TGTGCCTGGAGAGGGCTTCGGGACACTTCGTATGGCTACACCTTC
NA	NA	TRBV6-5	TRBJ2-2	CASSYATAGELFF	TGTGCCAGCAGTTACGCGACAGCCGGGGAGCTGTTTTTT
NA	NA	TRBV18	TRBJ1-5	CASSPYRPSNQPQHF	TGTGCCAGCTCACCATACAGACCTAGCAATCAGCCCCAGCATTTT
NA	NA	TRBV14	TRBJ2-2	CASSQDNSEVTTGELFF	TGTGCCAGCAGCCAAGATAACTCCGAAGTTACGACCGGGGAGCTGTTTTTT
TRBD2	NA	TRBV14	TRBJ2-3	CASSQVLAGGEMDTQYF	TGTGCCAGCAGCCAAGTTTTAGCGGGAGGGGAAATGGATACGCAGTATTTT
NA	NA	TRBV7-9	TRBJ2-1	CASSPSFSEGEQFF	TGTGCCAGCAGCCCCAGTTTTAGCGAAGGGGAGCAGTTCTTC
TRBD2	NA	TRBV7-3	TRBJ2-7	CASSLTGGGGFYEQYF	TGTGCCAGCAGCTTAACTGGCGGGGGAGGGTTCTACGAGCAGTACTTC
NA	NA	TRBV14	TRBJ2-3	CASSPGLSSDTQYF	TGTGCCAGCAGCCCGGGCCTCTCCTCCGATACGCAGTATTTT
TRBD1	NA	TRBV7-9	TRBJ2-3	CASSFAGQGADTQYF	TGTGCCAGCAGCTTCGCGGGACAGGGAGCAGATACGCAGTATTTT
NA	NA	TRBV30	TRBJ1-4	CAWSATRGATNEKLFF	TGTGCCTGGAGTGCTACTAGGGGGGCAACTAATGAAAAACTGTTTTTT
TRBD2	once	TRBV11-2	TRBJ2-2	CASSLVVGGSGELFF	TGTGCCAGCAGCTTAGTAGTCGGCGGGAGTGGGGAGCTGTTTTTT
TRBD1	NA	TRBV12-5	TRBJ1-5	CASGLPPGQARWQPQHF	TGTGCTAGTGGTTTGCCTCCTGGACAGGCCCGCTGGCAGCCCCAGCATTTT
TRBD1	NA	TRBV6-4	TRBJ1-1	CASSTDRGTEAFF	TGTGCCAGCAGTACGGACAGGGGGACTGAAGCTTTCTTT
TRBD2	NA	TRBV7-2	TRBJ2-3	CASSLSGPGGDTQYF	TGTGCCAGCAGCTTGTCGGGCCCGGGGGGGGATACGCAGTATTTT
TRBD1	NA	TRBV6-5	TRBJ2-7	CASSYGQGGFYEQYF	TGTGCCAGCAGTTACGGACAGGGGGGGTTCTACGAGCAGTACTTC
NA	NA	TRBV2	TRBJ2-7	CASKFGYEQYF	TGTGCCAGCAAGTTTGGCTACGAGCAGTACTTC
NA	few	TRBV3-1/TRBV3-2	TRBJ2-7	CASSHYGDLYEQYF	TGTGCCAGCAGCCATTACGGGGACCTCTACGAGCAGTACTTC
NA	NA	TRBV5-6	TRBJ2-3	CASSQLTEDTQYF	TGTGCCAGCAGCCAACTGACGGAGGATACGCAGTATTTT
NA	NA	TRBV30	TRBJ1-4	CAWSVCGLREKLFF	TGTGCCTGGAGTGTATGTGGACTCCGTGAAAAACTGTTTTTT
NA	NA	TRBV18	TRBJ2-1	CASSPPGGGRDNEQFF	TGTGCCAGCTCACCACCAGGGGGAGGGCGCGACAATGAGCAGTTCTTC
TRBD2	NA	TRBV29-1	TRBJ2-1	CSVEGTSGGVGYNEQFF	TGCAGCGTTGAAGGGACTAGCGGAGGGGTTGGGTACAATGAGCAGTTCTTC
TRBD2	NA	TRBV4-3	TRBJ2-3	CASSQDPLTSGLKNTQYF	TGCGCCAGCAGCCAAGATCCCTTGACTAGCGGACTTAAGAATACGCAGTATTTT
TRBD1	NA	TRBV7-3	TRBJ1-2	CASSLREGAGYTF	TGTGCCAGCAGCTTAAGGGAGGGGGCGGGCTACACCTTC
NA	NA	TRBV6-5	TRBJ2-1	CASRAFYNEQFF	TGTGCCAGCAGGGCATTCTACAATGAGCAGTTCTTC
TRBD2	NA	TRBV24-1	TRBJ2-2	CATLGTSGRGNTGELFF	TGTGCCACCCTCGGGACTAGCGGGAGGGGGAACACCGGGGAGCTGTTTTTT
NA	NA	TRBV30	TRBJ1-4	CAWSVQGAQREKLFF	TGTGCCTGGAGTGTACAAGGAGCCCAGAGGGAAAAACTGTTTTTT
TRBD1	NA	TRBV9	TRBJ2-5	CASSGQGLETQYF	TGTGCCAGCAGCGGACAGGGTCTCGAGACCCAGTACTTC
NA	NA	TRBV20-1	TRBJ1-1	CSASFSALMNTEAFF	TGCAGTGCTAGTTTTTCGGCCCTCATGAACACTGAAGCTTTCTTT
NA	NA	TRBV4-1	TRBJ1-5	CASSQRRTDQPQHF	TGCGCCAGCAGCCAGAGGCGGACTGATCAGCCCCAGCATTTT